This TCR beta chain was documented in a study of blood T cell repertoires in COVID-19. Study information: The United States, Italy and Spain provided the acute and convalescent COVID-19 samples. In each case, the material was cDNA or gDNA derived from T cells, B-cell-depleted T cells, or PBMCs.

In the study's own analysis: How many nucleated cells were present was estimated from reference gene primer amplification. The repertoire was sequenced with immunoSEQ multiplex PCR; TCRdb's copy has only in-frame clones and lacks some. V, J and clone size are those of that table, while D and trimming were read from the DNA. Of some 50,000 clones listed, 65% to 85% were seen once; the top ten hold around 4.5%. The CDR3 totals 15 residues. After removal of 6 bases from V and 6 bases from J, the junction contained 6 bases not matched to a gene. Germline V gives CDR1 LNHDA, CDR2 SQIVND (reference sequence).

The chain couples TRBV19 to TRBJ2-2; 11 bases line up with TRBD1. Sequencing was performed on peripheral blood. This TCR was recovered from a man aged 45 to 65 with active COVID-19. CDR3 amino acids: CASRGTGGISGELFF. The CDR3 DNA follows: TGTGCCAGTAGGGGGACAGGGGGTATTTCCGGGGAGCTGTTTTTT.